One and the same sample provided the 16 T cell receptor beta chains below, sequenced in a study of blood T cell repertoires in COVID-19. Assay: immunoSEQ multiplex PCR; the TCRdb copy retains only in-frame clones and omits some. In the table there are 150,000 to 200,000 clones, about 89% of which are singletons. The sample was peripheral blood. Receptors originate from a man aged 65 to 79 with acute or convalescent COVID-19.

The chain recombines TRBV2 with TRBJ2-7, with a tentative D call TRBD2 (5 bases). The length of the CDR3 is 17 residues. Germline V gives CDR1 SNHLY, CDR2 FYNNEI. The V end lost 3 bases, the J end lost 2 bases, and 20 bases lay between the germline ends. The CDR3 bases are TGTGCCAGCAGTGACTCTAGCAGCCAAAGGTGGCCCTACGAGCAGTACTTC. Its protein is CASSDSSSQRWPYEQYF.

The chain combines TRBV19 with TRBJ1-5, with 7 bases aligning to TRBD1. V was clipped by 6 bases and J by 0 bases; unmatched bases: 8. Looked up from germline, CDR1 is LNHDA and CDR2 is SQIVND (reference sequence). The CDR3 has 16 amino acids. The CDR3 coding sequence is TGTGCCAGTAGCTCTCGGGGACAGATTAGCAATCAGCCCCAGCATTTT. Translating gives CASSSRGQISNQPQHF.

This sequence joins TRBV28 and TRBJ1-4; D is ambiguous. Per the germline V gene, CDR1 is MDHEN and CDR2 is SYDVKM. Trimming cost V 5 bases and J 10 bases, with 20 bases left between them. CDR3 length equals 15 residues. The CDR3 region is CASSPQAGRWGKLFF. The CDR3 nucleotides read TGTGCCAGCAGTCCCCAAGCGGGCCGGTGGGGAAAACTGTTTTTT.

The chain is built from TRBV5-1 and TRBJ2-7; the D gene is possibly TRBD1 (5 bases). The ends were cut back, 0 bases at V and 7 bases at J, with 14 bases in the middle. The length of the CDR3 is 14 residues. The germline V gene encodes CDR1 SGHRS and CDR2 YFSETQ. Here the CDR3 reads CASSLEGPFSEQYF. The CDR3 nucleotides read TGCGCCAGCAGCTTGGAGGGGCCATTTTCAGAGCAGTACTTC.

The CDR3 is CATTKGVGGYTF. CDR3 sequence (DNA): TGTGCCACCACCAAGGGGGTAGGTGGCTACACCTTC. The rearrangement links TRBV15 to TRBJ1-2, with D perhaps matching TRBD1 (6 bases). This CDR3 is built from 12 residues. The germline V and J ends were trimmed by 7 bases and 7 bases, with 13 bases remaining between them. Looked up from germline, CDR1 is LNHNV and CDR2 is YYDKDF (reference sequence).

Remarks on this clone: Other nucleotide sequences in the sample specify the same CDR3. This sequence joins TRBV4-1 and TRBJ1-1; D is unclear. The germline V gene encodes CDR1 MGHRA and CDR2 YSYEKL. The CDR3 sequence is 13 residues long. The germline V and J ends were trimmed by 1 base and 8 bases, with 11 bases remaining between them. In DNA, the CDR3 is TGCGCCAGCAGCCAAGTTCTCCGAACAGAAGCTTTCTTT. Protein product: CASSQVLRTEAFF.

J is TRBJ2-1 and V is TRBV4-3; D gene unclear. The germline V gene has CDR1 LGHNA and CDR2 YSLEER. The ends were cut back, 0 bases at V and 9 bases at J, with 12 bases in the middle. The CDR3 spans 14 residues. CDR3 DNA sequence: TGCGCCAGCAGCCAAGATCCCATAGAGCCTGAGCAGTTCTTC. Translated: CASSQDPIEPEQFF.

The chain links TRBV20-1 to TRBJ1-1, with unresolved D. This CDR3 spans 16 amino acids. From germline, CDR1 is DFQATT and CDR2 SNEGSKA (reference sequence). V lost 3 bases and J lost 1, with 18 bases in between. Written as DNA, the CDR3 is TGCAGTGCTAGTGCACCCCCCGGGTCGGGGAACACTGAAGCTTTCTTT. This codes for CSASAPPGSGNTEAFF.

V and J are TRBV7-8 and TRBJ2-1, with TRBD2 matching over 7 bases. After removal of 5 bases from V and 3 bases from J, the junction contained 4 bases not matched to a gene. Germline V CDR1 and CDR2: SGHVS, FQNEAQ. The CDR3 length is 14 residues. CDR3 in DNA: TGTGCCAGCAGCAACACTAGCGACTACAATGAGCAGTTCTTC. Protein: CASSNTSDYNEQFF.

The chain is built from TRBV18 and TRBJ2-7; D remains unclear. This CDR3 has 12 residues. Per the germline V gene, CDR1 is KGHSH and CDR2 is LQKENI. The V end was cut by 5 bases, the J end by 6 bases, with 11 bases between. The CDR3 DNA follows: TGTGCCAGCTCATGGGCAGGTCGCGAGCAGTACTTC. It is translated as CASSWAGREQYF.

The chain joins TRBV18 to TRBJ2-1; 12 nucleotides match TRBD2. The CDR3 is made up of 14 amino acids. V trimming: 5 bases; J trimming: 10 bases; junction bases outside the gene matches: 6. Germline CDR1 KGHSH, CDR2 LQKENI. The CDR3 is CASSSGLAGWEQFF. The CDR3 region has the DNA TGTGCCAGCTCATCTGGACTAGCGGGATGGGAGCAGTTCTTC.

The gene calls are TRBV27 and TRBJ2-1; TRBD2 agrees at 12 bases. The CDR3 sequence is 17 residues long. CDR1 is MNHEY and CDR2 is SMNVEV in the germline V gene (reference sequence). Germline trimming cut 3 bases from V and 0 bases from J; bases unmatched to any gene: 3. CDR3 region: CASSFPTSGSSYNEQFF. The CDR3 DNA is TGTGCCAGCAGTTTCCCGACTAGCGGGAGCTCCTACAATGAGCAGTTCTTC.

This clone was counted a single time. The chain employs TRBV9 and TRBJ2-1; 11 bases match TRBD2. The CDR3 is made up of 20 amino acids. CDR1 and CDR2 from the germline V gene are SGDLS and YYNGEE. Unmatched junction bases numbered 19, after V lost 2 bases and J lost 6 bases. The CDR3 coding sequence is TGTGCCAGCAGCGTGAGTAGGCTAGCGGGAGGTGGAGCCCCCCTCAATGAGCAGTTCTTC. Translated, it gives CASSVSRLAGGGAPLNEQFF.

This rearrangement joins TRBV10-3 to TRBJ2-7; the D gene is possibly TRBD2 (6 bases). This CDR3 has 13 residues. Germline assignment: CDR1 ENHRY and CDR2 SYGVKD. V lost 10 bases and J 1 base, leaving 14 bases between the germline ends. CDR3 sequence reads: CASNRDLSYEQYF. In DNA, the CDR3 is TGTGCCAGCAACCGGGACTTATCCTACGAGCAGTACTTC.

The chain recombines TRBV15 with TRBJ2-2; 7 nucleotides match TRBD1. Losses at the gene ends were 6 bases for V and 3 bases for J; bases not matched to a gene: 1. CDR3 length equals 13 residues. Germline CDR1 and CDR2: LNHNV and YYDKDF (reference sequence). The CDR3 nucleotides read TGTGCCACCAGGACAGGGTACACCGGGGAGCTGTTTTTT. It yields the protein CATRTGYTGELFF.

The chain couples TRBV2 to TRBJ2-7, with 9 nucleotides matching TRBD1. The CDR3 has 13 amino acids. Germline V lookup: CDR1 SNHLY, CDR2 FYNNEI. With 8 bases clipped from V and 4 bases from J, the junction kept 6 bases outside the gene matches. The CDR3 is CASGGGTGYEQYF. CDR3 nucleotide sequence: TGTGCCAGCGGAGGAGGGACAGGGTACGAGCAGTACTTC.